What follows are 5 T cell receptor beta chains derived from one specimen sequenced in a study of Ad26.COV2.S vaccination and SARS-CoV-2 variants. Sample treatment: some 20 received Ad26.COV2.S at low or high dose, single or two shots; 5 received placebo; per-sample allocation not given. Sampling occurred on day 63 after the first vaccine or placebo injection. TCRdb keeps only in-frame clones here, not all; method: immunoSEQ multiplex PCR. Of hundreds of thousands of clones in the sample, about nine tenths are singletons; the top ten hold around 6.4%. This material consisted of peripheral blood, taken in a trial of Ad26.COV2.S vaccine versus placebo. Receptor source: a person between 18 and 65 years old who received the Ad26.COV2.S COVID-19 vaccine or a placebo.

The chain combines TRBV23-1 with TRBJ1-1, with D hard to call. TRBV23-1 is treated as an ORF (open reading frame) with a function not yet certain. Trimming shortened V by 3 bases and J by 1 base, and 15 bases separated the two germline ends. This CDR3 has 16 amino acids. CDR3 sequence (DNA): TGCGCCAGCAGTCAGCCGCCCCAAATACAGAACACTGAAGCTTTCTTT. Its protein product is CASSQPPQIQNTEAFF.

The chain joins TRBV28 to TRBJ1-2, with D maybe TRBD1 (5 bases). Trimming took 3 bases from V and 4 from J, leaving 9 bases between them. Germline lookup yields CDR1 MDHEN and CDR2 SYDVKM. The CDR3 is made up of 13 amino acids. CDR3 residues: CASSLTATYGYTF. The CDR3, as DNA: TGTGCCAGCAGTTTGACAGCTACCTATGGCTACACCTTC.

The V and J genes are TRBV12-3 or TRBV12-4 and TRBJ2-7; maybe TRBD1 (5 bases). The CDR3 length is 13 residues. Trimming pared 4 bases from V and 2 bases from J, leaving 9 bases between. In DNA, the CDR3 is TGTGCCAGCAGTTCGACAGTAACCTACGAGCAGTACTTC. The encoded protein is CASSSTVTYEQYF.

The CDR3 nucleotides read TGTGCCAGCAGCCACCGGACAGAGAATGAAAAACTGTTTTTT. Its translation is CASSHRTENEKLFF. The chain employs TRBV7-9 and TRBJ1-4, with D tentatively TRBD1 (6 bases). CDR3 length: 14 residues. The V gene lost 5 bases and the J gene lost 5 bases, with 12 bases spanning the gap. CDR1 and CDR2 from the germline V gene are SEHNR and FQNEAQ (reference sequence).

V gene TRBV6-5 combines with J gene TRBJ1-4, with TRBD1 matching 7 bases. The CDR3 covers 14 residues. V dropped 6 bases and J dropped 0; count of bases not matched to a gene: 1. Germline CDR1 reads MNHEY; CDR2 reads SVGAGI. The CDR3 sequence: CASRTGATNEKLFF. CDR3 in DNA: TGTGCCAGCAGAACAGGGGCAACTAATGAAAAACTGTTTTTT.